The T cell receptor (beta chain) under discussion was sequenced for a study of T cells in Graves' hyperthyroidism and ophthalmopathy. Study findings and constraints: A model using 13 V-J features told ophthalmopathy apart from stable hyperthyroidism. Model predictions of ophthalmopathy came a median approximately seven months before onset.

Amplification of TCR beta CDR3 regions used RNA as the template. The HTBI primer set served for first-round RT-PCR of the TCR CDR3. TCRdb re-derived calls from the multiplex PCR reads in MiXCR, one entry per CDR3 protein. The data show approximately 610,000 distinct CDR3 sequences, with about a sixth seen just once and about 17% held by the top ten. V shed 3 bases and J shed 5 bases, with 10 bases lying between them. CDR3 length: 13 residues. Germline-derived CDR1 and CDR2 are SNHLY and FYNNEI. This clonotype was seen many times. The antigen remains unidentified. Orbital computed tomography and thyroid ultrasound, together with serum TRAb and thyroxine and clinical symptoms, were used for diagnoses. Extraction of PBMCs used about 9.2 ml of fresh peripheral blood.

This sequence joins TRBV2 and TRBJ1-1; unclear D gene. The receptor was isolated from a woman aged 18-35 years with Graves' hyperthyroidism. Sequencing was done on a sample of blood. This chain's CDR3 is CASSEFRETEAFF. In DNA form, the CDR3 reads TGTGCCAGCAGTGAGTTTCGGGAAACTGAAGCTTTCTTT.